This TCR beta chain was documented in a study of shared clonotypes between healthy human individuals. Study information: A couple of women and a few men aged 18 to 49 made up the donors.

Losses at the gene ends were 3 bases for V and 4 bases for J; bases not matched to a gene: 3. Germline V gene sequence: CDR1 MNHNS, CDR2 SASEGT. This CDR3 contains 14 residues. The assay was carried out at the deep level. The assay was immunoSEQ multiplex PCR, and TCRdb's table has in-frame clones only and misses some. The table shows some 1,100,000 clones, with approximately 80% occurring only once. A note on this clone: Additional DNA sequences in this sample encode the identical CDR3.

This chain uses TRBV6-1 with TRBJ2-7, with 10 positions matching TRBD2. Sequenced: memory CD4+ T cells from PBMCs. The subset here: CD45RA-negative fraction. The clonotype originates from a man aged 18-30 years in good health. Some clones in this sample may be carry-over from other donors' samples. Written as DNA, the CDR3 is TGTGCCAGCAGTGAGACTAGCGGGTCTTACGAGCAGTACTTC. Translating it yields CASSETSGSYEQYF.